The entry below describes one TCR beta chain. The target of this receptor is not known. Base qualities are not at hand, and no much larger clone is one base apart. These data originate in a study of cytomegalovirus exposure and HLA in healthy donors (dated by TCRdb to 2015 to 2018). General notes on the study: A later analysis indicated that the 100 to 150 validation repertoires were generated on the platform also employed for the 666 repertoires of the first cohort. The study aimed to test whether cataloging public T cell receptors could reveal signatures of past pathogen exposure. In addition to the first cohort of around 670 subjects, a separate validation cohort of approximately 110 different subjects was used. To predict cytomegalovirus infection status, the study combined high-throughput TCR immunosequencing, statistical association of individual TCRs with disease status, and machine learning.

The donors were included in the validation cohort of 120 subjects, a group kept apart from the roughly 700-subject first cohort. The germline V gene (reference sequence) yields SEHNR for CDR1 and FQNEAQ for CDR2. Ends trimmed: V by 5 bases, J by 5 bases; bases unmatched to a gene: 8. From cysteine to phenylalanine, the CDR3 is 15 amino acids long. The DNA shown is the 45-base CDR3, in frame from base 1. Library preparation was by the immunoSEQ multiplex PCR assay. The authors processed their data as follows. A statistical classification framework was built for diagnosing cytomegalovirus status from the catalog of TCR beta chain sequences. The clones in this table, taken by TCRdb from immuneACCESS, are in-frame only. Not every clone is retained; where verified, under half of the shortfall comes from an unresolved V gene, and the cause of the rest is unknown. Clonal size and the V and J genes are those of that table, whereas D and trimming came from the DNA. Across this sample there are a few hundred thousand clones, with just over 85% seen only once. 0.95% to 1.1% of the sample comes from the top ten.

The investigation overall reported the following: A later analysis lacked HLA typing for the validation cohort, so it scored co-occurrence in that cohort across all 120 repertoires. Most TCR sequences were seen in very few donors, while some public TCRs were found in many individuals. A later analysis found that TCRs clustered in the first cohort also tended to co-occur in the roughly 120 validation repertoires, with 90% to 95% of cluster scores above 0. The study listed approximately 150 TCR beta chains as associated with cytomegalovirus. The classifier was reported to diagnose cytomegalovirus status with high specificity and sensitivity in both the original cohort and the validation cohort. The authors suggested that the approach could potentially be extended to other disease states and immunological phenotypes. A few of the identified cytomegalovirus-associated TCR beta chains were confirmed in vitro to be specific for cytomegalovirus antigens.

The sequence derives from a woman aged 18-29 years in good health and CMV-seronegative. The sequence is built from TRBV7-9 and TRBJ2-3; TRBD1 matches 9 bases in the middle. Sequenced: PBMCs. CDR3 reads: CASSRGQGVIDTQYF. The nucleotide sequence reads as follows: TGTGCCAGCAGCCGGGGACAGGGTGTAATAGATACGCAGTATTTT. Extended through the reference TRBV7-9 and TRBJ2-3 proteins, this CDR3 yields the full variable domain: DTGVSQNPRHKITKRGQNVTFRCDPISEHNRLYWYRQTLGQGPEFLTYFQNEAQLEKSRLLSDRFSAERPKGSFSTLEIQRTEQGDSAMYLCASSRGQGVIDTQYFGPGTRLTVL.